This TCR beta chain was identified during a study of cytomegalovirus exposure and HLA in healthy donors. The overall study: A later analysis reported the same platform for the 120 validation repertoires and the 500 to 700 first-cohort repertoires. Study-wide results and limits: Most TCR sequences were uncommon, yet certain public TCRs appeared in many donors. In a later analysis, first-cohort TCR clusters were found to tend to co-occur in the 95 to 150 validation repertoires. Associated with cytomegalovirus, according to the listing, were approximately 160 TCR beta chains.

This clone was detected only a few times. As yet, its antigen is unknown. The table came from immunoSEQ multiplex PCR; TCRdb's copy has only in-frame clones and leaves some out. This sample carries 120,000 to 150,000 clones, 70% to 90% of them seen once, and the ten largest clones take approximately 8.5%. V was trimmed by 3 bases and J by 6 bases, leaving 12 bases between them. Germline loops: CDR1 LNHNV, CDR2 YYDKDF (reference sequence). The CDR3 is 15 residues long. The sequence came from a woman between 18 and 30 years old in good health and CMV-seropositive. The sequenced sample was PBMCs. The chain combines TRBV15 with TRBJ1-6; D gene ambiguous. Written as DNA, the CDR3 is TGTGCCACCAGCAGCGGAAACAGAGCTAATTCACCCCTCCACTTT. Protein: CATSSGNRANSPLHF.